This T cell receptor beta chain was identified in a study of blood T cell repertoires in COVID-19. Generated by immunoSEQ multiplex PCR, the TCRdb table keeps only in-frame clones and is missing some. The sample shows approximately 85,000 clones, 90% of them seen only once. The CDR3 consists of 13 residues. Germline CDR1 and CDR2: ENHRY and SYGVKD. V was pared by 8 bases and J by 3 bases, with 6 bases of the junction left unmatched. This clone was seen a few times. The receptor's source is a woman in her forties or fifties in a cohort sampled during active COVID-19. The chain carries TRBV10-3 and TRBJ1-1, with 7 bases that match TRBD1. Sequenced material: peripheral blood. The CDR3 DNA reads as TGTGCCATCCGCCAAGGGGGCGACACTGAAGCTTTCTTT. Translating gives CAIRQGGDTEAFF.